Presented here are 26 T cell receptor beta chains from one specimen sequenced in a study of cytomegalovirus exposure and HLA in healthy donors. This PCR relied on a set of 60 Vbeta primers and 13 Jbeta primers. Generated by immunoSEQ multiplex PCR, the TCRdb table keeps only in-frame clones and is missing some. The sample holds some 100,000 clones, about four fifths seen once. The sample consisted of PBMCs. The receptors were sampled from a female donor in good health and CMV-seropositive.

The chain is built from TRBV28 and TRBJ1-2, with TRBD1 as a possible D gene (6 bases). This CDR3 comprises 13 residues. V was trimmed by 2 bases and J by 4 bases, leaving 8 bases between them. Per germline, CDR1 MDHEN and CDR2 SYDVKM. The CDR3 region has the DNA TGTGCCAGCAGTTTAGGGACAAGCTATGGCTACACCTTC. Translated, it gives CASSLGTSYGYTF.

This chain joins TRBV5-4 and TRBJ1-1; 9 nucleotides line up with TRBD1. The trim removed 3 bases at V and 1 base at J, leaving 4 bases unmatched. Germline V CDR1 and CDR2: SGHNT, YYREEE (reference sequence). The CDR3 is 15 residues long. CDR3 residues: CASSSGTGSNTEAFF. The CDR3 bases are TGTGCCAGCAGCTCCGGGACAGGGTCGAACACTGAAGCTTTCTTT.

V usage is TRBV4-3 and J usage is TRBJ2-7; a possible D gene is TRBD1 (6 bases). Germline CDR1 is LGHNA and CDR2 is YSLEER. The V and J ends lost 2 bases and 2 bases respectively, with 13 bases between them. The CDR3 is 15 residues long. CDR3: CASSQTARGPYEQYF. CDR3 in DNA: TGCGCCAGCAGCCAAACCGCCAGGGGTCCCTACGAGCAGTACTTC.

J is TRBJ1-2 and V is TRBV7-9, with D perhaps matching TRBD1 (5 bases). The V and J ends lost 6 bases and 6 bases respectively, with 14 bases between them. In germline, CDR1 is SEHNR, CDR2 FQNEAQ (reference sequence). This CDR3 is 13 amino acids long. The CDR3 sequence is CASSQMLGDGYTF. The DNA for the CDR3 is TGTGCCAGCAGTCAGATGCTAGGGGATGGCTACACCTTC.

DNA for the CDR3: TGTGCCAGCAGCCTGAAACTAGCGGGTCTCTCCTACAATGAGCAGTTCTTC. It codes for CASSLKLAGLSYNEQFF. The rearrangement uses TRBV5-4 and TRBJ2-1; TRBD2 aligns across 9 bases. The germline V gene has CDR1 SGHNT and CDR2 YYREEE (reference sequence). V was clipped by 4 bases and J by 0 bases; unmatched bases: 8. The CDR3 spans 17 residues.

The V call is TRBV28, the J call TRBJ1-2; a possible D gene is TRBD1 (5 bases). The CDR3 sequence is 13 residues long. Trimming shortened V by 6 bases and J by 3 bases, and 11 bases separated the two germline ends. Germline V lookup: CDR1 MDHEN, CDR2 SYDVKM. The CDR3 region has the DNA TGTGCCAGCAGAAGACAGAGTCACTATGGCTACACCTTC. Amino acid sequence: CASRRQSHYGYTF.

The chain employs TRBV19 and TRBJ1-2; D gene ambiguous. The germline gives CDR1 LNHDA, CDR2 SQIVND (reference sequence). The CDR3 consists of 13 residues. Trimming took 3 bases from V and 2 from J, leaving 7 bases between them. The CDR3 DNA reads as TGTGCCAGTAGTATGTCACTAAACTATGGCTACACCTTC. This translates into CASSMSLNYGYTF.

The rearrangement links TRBV2 to TRBJ1-2; D is possibly TRBD1 (5 bases). This CDR3 contains 15 residues. Trimming left V 9 bases short and J 4 bases short, with 21 bases between. The germline V gene encodes CDR1 SNHLY and CDR2 FYNNEI. Here the CDR3 DNA reads TGTGCCAGTAGACGTAGGGGACTGGGAGCCTATGGCTACACCTTC. Amino acids: CASRRRGLGAYGYTF. Full variable domain (outside the CDR3, taken from reference TRBV2 and TRBJ1-2): EPEVTQTPSHQVTQMGQEVILRCVPISNHLYFYWYRQILGQKVEFLVSFYNNEISEKSEIFDDQFSVERPDGSNFTLKIRSTKLEDSAMYFCASRRRGLGAYGYTFGSGTRLTVV.

V usage is TRBV5-1 and J usage is TRBJ2-1; D unresolved. Germline V lookup: CDR1 SGHRS, CDR2 YFSETQ. The CDR3 runs 13 residues. Trimming left V 0 bases short and J 10 bases short, with 11 bases between. The CDR3 loop is CASSLGLTSEQFF. The CDR3 DNA reads as TGCGCCAGCAGCTTGGGACTTACGAGCGAGCAGTTCTTC. Full variable domain (remainder filled in from reference TRBV5-1 and TRBJ2-1): KAGVTQTPRYLIKTRGQQVTLSCSPISGHRSVSWYQQTPGQGLQFLFEYFSETQRNKGNFPGRFSGRQFSNSRSEMNVSTLELGDSALYLCASSLGLTSEQFFGPGTRLTVL.

The rearrangement links TRBV7-9 to TRBJ2-1; 7 positions agree with TRBD1. The junction had 10 bases not matched to a gene; V was cut back by 5 bases and J by 0 bases. Germline V CDR1 and CDR2: SEHNR, FQNEAQ (reference sequence). There are 17 residues in the CDR3. The CDR3 here is CASSQAPRQGSYNEQFF. DNA of the CDR3: TGTGCCAGCAGCCAAGCCCCGAGACAGGGCTCCTACAATGAGCAGTTCTTC.

This clone was recorded once. This sequence joins TRBV5-5 and TRBJ1-5; unclear D gene. CDR3 length: 13 residues. Germline V lookup: CDR1 SGHKS, CDR2 YYEKEE (reference sequence). Trimming stripped 2 bases from V and 4 bases from J, with 7 bases between. The CDR3 DNA is TGTGCCAGCAGCTTCGACGGGAATCAGCCCCAGCATTTT. It codes for CASSFDGNQPQHF.

The V gene is TRBV6-5, the J gene TRBJ2-7, with D unclear. The V and J ends lost 2 bases and 1 base respectively, with 9 bases between them. Looked up from germline, CDR1 is MNHEY and CDR2 is SVGAGI. The CDR3 is 14 residues long. CDR3 loop: CASSYKASSYEQYF. The CDR3 DNA reads TGTGCCAGCAGTTACAAAGCGTCTTCCTACGAGCAGTACTTC.

This chain joins TRBV4-3 and TRBJ2-1; D not certain. V was trimmed by 1 base and J by 4 bases, leaving 5 bases between them. This CDR3 comprises 13 residues. The germline gives CDR1 LGHNA, CDR2 YSLEER. The CDR3 DNA follows: TGCGCCAGCAGCCAAGGGCCTTACAATGAGCAGTTCTTC. It is translated as CASSQGPYNEQFF.

The chain recombines TRBV28 with TRBJ1-5; TRBD1 is a possible D gene (6 bases). CDR1 is MDHEN and CDR2 is SYDVKM in the germline V gene. There are 14 residues in the CDR3. V lost 8 bases and J 5 bases, leaving 16 bases between the germline ends. The DNA for the CDR3 is TGTGCCAGCCTGTTGGACAGCCGCTATCAGCCCCAGCATTTT. Translating gives CASLLDSRYQPQHF.

The chain couples TRBV27 to TRBJ1-1; D is possibly TRBD1 (5 bases). V lost 6 bases and J lost 0, with 8 bases in between. Germline V gene data show CDR1 as MNHEY and CDR2 as SMNVEV (reference sequence). The CDR3 runs to 13 residues. The CDR3 sequence: CASRDNMNTEAFF. The CDR3 bases are TGTGCCAGCAGGGACAACATGAACACTGAAGCTTTCTTT.

The chain combines TRBV6-4 with TRBJ2-3, with 9 positions matching TRBD2. This CDR3 region has 15 residues. The V gene end was trimmed by 3 bases and the J gene end by 4 bases; junction bases not matched to a gene: 5. The germline V gene has CDR1 MRHNA and CDR2 SNTAGT. This chain's CDR3 is CASSEGAGGPDTQYF. CDR3 nucleotide sequence: TGTGCCAGCAGTGAAGGAGCGGGGGGCCCAGATACGCAGTATTTT.

The rearrangement joins TRBV7-9 to TRBJ2-7; possible D gene TRBD2, 6 bases. This CDR3 has 14 residues. V shed 1 base and J shed 3 bases, with 10 bases lying between them. Germline CDR1 SEHNR, CDR2 FQNEAQ (reference sequence). CDR3 loop: CASSLGGLNYEQYF. The CDR3 DNA follows: TGTGCCAGCAGCTTAGGAGGACTAAACTACGAGCAGTACTTC.

V is TRBV9 and J is TRBJ1-2, with a possible D match to TRBD1 (6 bases). The CDR3 spans 14 residues. V lost 0 bases and J lost 4, with 10 bases in between. Germline V lookup: CDR1 SGDLS, CDR2 YYNGEE. In nucleotides, the CDR3 is TGTGCCAGCAGCGTAGAGGACAGAGTCTATGGCTACACCTTC. This gives the protein CASSVEDRVYGYTF.

The chain carries TRBV27 and TRBJ1-2; D is perhaps TRBD1 (5 bases). The germline V gene has CDR1 MNHEY and CDR2 SMNVEV (reference sequence). The germline V and J ends were trimmed by 5 bases and 3 bases, with 10 bases remaining between them. The length of the CDR3 is 13 residues. The chain's CDR3 is CASSVDRDYGYTF. As DNA, the CDR3 is TGTGCCAGCAGTGTAGACAGAGACTATGGCTACACCTTC.

V usage is TRBV29-1 and J usage is TRBJ2-3; D possibly corresponds to TRBD1 (5 bases). This CDR3 spans 13 amino acids. Germline values: CDR1 SQVTM, CDR2 ANQGSEA. The V and J ends lost 4 bases and 6 bases respectively, with 14 bases between them. CDR3 nucleotides: TGCAGCGTTGTACCAGGGCCGACGGATACGCAGTATTTT. It specifies CSVVPGPTDTQYF.

In this sample, this clone turned up once. The rearrangement uses TRBV5-4 and TRBJ1-2; 7 bases align to TRBD1. The CDR3 has 14 amino acids. V trimming: 3 bases; J trimming: 4 bases; junction bases outside the gene matches: 6. Per germline, CDR1 SGHNT and CDR2 YYREEE (reference sequence). CDR3 sequence (DNA): TGTGCCAGCAGCTCTCCCGGGACAGCCTATGGCTACACCTTC. Protein product: CASSSPGTAYGYTF.

V gene TRBV15 combines with J gene TRBJ1-5; D not resolved. The CDR3 extends over 12 amino acids. The V end lost 8 bases, the J end lost 2 bases, and 7 bases lay between the germline ends. Germline V gene data show CDR1 as LNHNV and CDR2 as YYDKDF (reference sequence). The DNA of the CDR3 is TGTGCCACCGGTCCGGGCAATCAGCCCCAGCATTTT. It translates to CATGPGNQPQHF.

The table lists this clone with a count of one. The J gene is TRBJ1-1, the V gene TRBV30; 8 bases map to TRBD1. Germline V lookup: CDR1 GTSNPN, CDR2 SVGIG (reference sequence). The CDR3 has 13 amino acids. The trim removed 3 bases at V and 7 bases at J, leaving 7 bases unmatched. CDR3 sequence reads: CAWSPDRGREAFF. In DNA, the CDR3 is TGTGCCTGGAGCCCCGACAGGGGCCGTGAAGCTTTCTTT.

A word on this clone: The sample has other DNA sequences that encode this CDR3 too. This sequence joins TRBV4-3 and TRBJ1-3; maybe TRBD1 (5 bases). Germline V gene data show CDR1 as LGHNA and CDR2 as YSLEER. The CDR3 covers 15 residues. Trimming took off 0 bases at V and 3 bases at J, with 9 bases between the two ends. The CDR3 DNA reads TGCGCCAGCAGCCAAGATCCAGGGCGTGGAAACACCATATATTTT. This codes for CASSQDPGRGNTIYF.

This clone was observed a few times. As DNA, the CDR3 is TGTGCCAGCACTAGCCGCTCCCACGTCTGCGAGCAGTACTTC. Amino acid sequence: CASTSRSHVCEQYF. The genes are TRBV21-1 and TRBJ2-7; the table's TRBD2 call for D was not verified on the DNA. TRBV21-1 is annotated as a pseudogene. This CDR3 is 14 amino acids long.

This sequence joins TRBV5-1 and TRBJ2-7; TRBD1 matches at 7 bases. CDR3 length: 15 residues. V shed 0 bases, J shed 1 base, and the junction held 4 bases outside the gene matches. The germline CDR1 and CDR2 sequences are SGHRS and YFSETQ. In DNA form, the CDR3 reads TGCGCCAGCAGCTTGGGTGGGACAGAGTCCTACGAGCAGTACTTC. Encoded protein: CASSLGGTESYEQYF.